This T cell receptor beta chain appears in the sequencing data of a study of blood T cell repertoires in COVID-19 (TCRdb year 2020). Regarding the study in general: The collaborator samples originated in the United States, Italy and Spain and spanned the acute and convalescent phases of COVID-19. The prospective study material was composed of cDNA or gDNA derived from T cells, B-cell-depleted T cells, or PBMCs. The dataset comprised deeply sampled blood TCRbeta repertoires from subjects exposed to, actively infected with, or recovered from COVID-19. The repertoires were released in a freely available public database meant as a resource for research on the immune response to SARS-CoV-2. The samples were drawn from two sources: the first 160 participants of the ongoing ImmuneRACE study, and 1,254 subjects contributed by 6 global collaborators. Sample metadata almost always included a de-identified subject ID, COVID-19 status, age in years and sex. Where HLA class I and class II types were available, the types were taken from metadata supplied by the sample provider, not from assay-based typing.

This clone was detected a few times. Its antigen is still unknown. Per-base quality was not reported, and no clone a single base away is much larger than it. At one collaborating source in Seattle, patients were enrolled during active infection and were followed longitudinally through the course of disease. Whole blood was collected in K2EDTA tubes by collaborating institutions according to the institutions' own protocols. For TCRbeta analysis, collaborators shipped samples in one of three forms: frozen whole blood, isolated PBMCs, or DNA extracted from either of those sample types. TCRbeta CDR3 regions were amplified from genomic DNA by means of the immunoSEQ Assay, a bias-controlled multiplex PCR. As for the authors' bioinformatics: The number of nucleated cells in each sample was estimated by amplification of reference gene primers within the assay. Sequence reads were collapsed and filtered to measure the absolute abundance of every unique TCRbeta CDR3 rearrangement. For each sample, productive Simpson clonality was calculated by taking the square root of Simpson's diversity index across productive rearrangements. Sourced from immuneACCESS, this table was stored by TCRdb with only in-frame sequences that have V and J called. A share of the clones is absent; for the studies checked, an unresolved V gene accounts for under half, and the remainder has no known explanation. D and trimming come from the DNA, and the V and J calls and clone size come from that table. This sample is represented by about 170,000 clones; about 85% of them were singletons. About 14% of the sample goes to the ten largest clones.

CDR1 and CDR2 were assigned from the germline V gene as MNHNS and SASEGT. V is reduced by 3 bases and J by 0 bases, leaving a spacing of 14 bases between them. Taken from cysteine to phenylalanine, the CDR3 has 16 residues. Of the read, only the CDR3 DNA is kept; its 48 bases are in frame from base 1. Here is what the overall study found, with its caveats: Clinical and demographic metadata were provided uncurated, with the amount varying by source and participant.

The specimen sequenced was peripheral blood. This TCR was recovered from a woman in her 70s with COVID-19, enrolled during active disease. The rearrangement combines TRBV6-1 with TRBJ1-2; no D gene call is confident. The nucleotide sequence reads as follows: TGTGCCAGCAGTGAGGGCCTATCTGCAGCTAACTATGGCTACACCTTC. It specifies CASSEGLSAANYGYTF.